Sequencing of this T cell receptor (beta chain) was carried out in a study of blood T cells in healthy people across ages. The CDR3 runs 17 residues. The V gene end was trimmed by 5 bases and the J gene end by 1 base; junction bases not matched to a gene: 12. Per germline, CDR1 SEHNR and CDR2 FQNEAQ (reference sequence). This clonotype was seen only a few times. The use of a sample-barcoded 5' primer and a J-beta primer mix characterized a second PCR of about 7 to 12 cycles. Per sample, CDR3-containing paired-end reads numbered at least 3 million. TCRdb fed the 5' RACE reads into MiXCR, producing one record per CDR3 protein. This table holds about 1.4 million distinct CDR3 sequences, 59% found once. Peripheral blood samples of around 9.5 milliliters were drawn from each donor.

Source material: blood. The chain couples TRBV7-9 to TRBJ2-5; 8 bases map to TRBD2. The receptor comes from a man aged 18 to 30 in good health. The CDR3 protein is CASSPQAGAQFQETQYF. CDR3 nucleotides: TGTGCCAGCAGCCCCCAAGCGGGAGCCCAGTTCCAAGAGACCCAGTACTTC. The full variable domain, its missing parts supplied by reference TRBV7-9 and TRBJ2-5, is DTGVSQNPRHKITKRGQNVTFRCDPISEHNRLYWYRQTLGQGPEFLTYFQNEAQLEKSRLLSDRFSAERPKGSFSTLEIQRTEQGDSAMYLCASSPQAGAQFQETQYFGPGTRLLVL.